This T cell receptor beta chain was retrieved from a study of T cells in narcolepsy. V was cut by 6 bases and J by 6 bases, with 17 bases left in between. The CDR3 has 15 residues. Germline CDR1 reads MNHNS; CDR2 reads SASEGT. The data were produced by immunoSEQ multiplex PCR, yet TCRdb's version contains in-frame clones alone and is incomplete. In the table there are 30,000 to 40,000 clones, 81% of which are singletons. Specimen: memory (CD45RA-) CD4+ T cells from blood. The origin of this receptor is a human donor in good health. This rearrangement joins TRBV6-1 to TRBJ1-4; TRBD1 is a possible D gene (6 bases). The CDR3 loop reads CASSEILRGDEKLFF. CDR3 sequence (DNA): TGTGCCAGCAGCGAAATACTTAGGGGGGATGAAAAACTGTTTTTT.